The 9 T cell receptor beta chains reported below all come from one sample, sequenced in a study of shared clonotypes between healthy human individuals. The repertoire was sequenced with immunoSEQ multiplex PCR; TCRdb's copy has only in-frame clones and lacks some. The sample has about 450,000 clones; around 80% are singletons. Sequences were obtained from PBMCs. The receptors stem from a woman between 35 and 50 years old in good health. Some clones in this sample may be carry-over from other donors' samples.

The chain carries TRBV6-5 and TRBJ1-2, with D maybe TRBD1 (5 bases). V lost 6 bases and J 6 bases, leaving 14 bases between the germline ends. There are 13 residues in the CDR3. The germline gives CDR1 MNHEY, CDR2 SVGAGI. CDR3 in DNA: TGTGCCAGCAGACGTCGGGGCCTGGATGGCTACACCTTC. Its protein product is CASRRRGLDGYTF.

This sequence joins TRBV6-4 and TRBJ2-3; D is possibly TRBD1 (5 bases). The germline V gene has CDR1 MRHNA and CDR2 SNTAGT. This CDR3 spans 12 amino acids. V gave up 6 bases and J gave up 6 bases, with 10 bases separating them. The DNA for the CDR3 is TGTGCCAGCAGGGGGCTCGGGGATACGCAGTATTTT. Protein sequence: CASRGLGDTQYF.

The CDR3 protein is CASSERDGGHGEAFF. In nucleotides, the CDR3 is TGCGCCAGCAGTGAGAGGGACGGGGGACACGGTGAAGCTTTCTTT. V usage is TRBV10-1 and J usage is TRBJ1-1; perhaps TRBD1 as D (6 bases). Germline V gene data show CDR1 as WNHNN and CDR2 as SYGVQD (reference sequence). Deletions cut 2 bases from V and 7 bases from J, with 17 bases between. This CDR3 is built from 15 residues.

The chain links TRBV11-2 to TRBJ1-1; maybe TRBD1 (6 bases). Per the germline V gene, CDR1 is SGHAT and CDR2 is FQNNGV. V lost 5 bases, J lost 0 bases, and 19 bases lay in between. The CDR3 spans 17 residues. CDR3 residues: CASSSGTHWRMNTEAFF. CDR3 nucleotides: TGTGCCAGCAGCAGCGGGACACACTGGCGGATGAACACTGAAGCTTTCTTT.

This chain uses TRBV6-4 with TRBJ2-2; a possible D gene is TRBD2 (6 bases). The CDR3 loop spans 14 amino acids. Germline V gives CDR1 MRHNA, CDR2 SNTAGT. Deletions cut 6 bases from V and 3 bases from J, with 11 bases between. The CDR3 coding sequence is TGTGCCAGCAGCTGGAGGGCGGACACCGGGGAGCTGTTTTTT. Its translation: CASSWRADTGELFF.

The CDR3 nucleotides are TGTGCCAGCAGCCCGCTTTTTTGGACCACTGAAGCTTTCTTT. Protein: CASSPLFWTTEAFF. This sequence joins TRBV7-2 and TRBJ1-1; D uncertain. This CDR3 contains 14 residues. V shed 5 bases and J shed 4 bases, with 14 bases lying between them. CDR1 and CDR2 from the germline V gene are SGHTA and FQGNSA. The whole variable domain, remainder taken from reference TRBV7-2 and TRBJ1-1, is GAGVSQSPSNKVTEKGKDVELRCDPISGHTALYWYRQSLGQGLEFLIYFQGNSAPDKSGLPSDRFSAERTGGSVSTLTIQRTQQEDSAVYLCASSPLFWTTEAFFGQGTRLTVV.

The chain links TRBV5-1 to TRBJ1-6; 7 bases match TRBD1. J lost 8 bases, V lost 4 bases, and 9 bases had no gene match. The V gene's germline CDR1 is SGHRS and CDR2 YFSETQ. The CDR3 contains 15 residues. CDR3 nucleotides: TGCGCCAGCAGCACGAAACAGGGGTCGTATTCACCCCTCCACTTT. The encoded protein is CASSTKQGSYSPLHF.

The gene calls are TRBV5-1 and TRBJ2-5; the D call may be TRBD1 or TRBD2 (6 bases each). The CDR3 has 15 residues. CDR1 SGHRS and CDR2 YFSETQ come from the germline V gene. The ends were cut back, 2 bases at V and 4 bases at J, with 15 bases in the middle. CDR3 coding DNA: TGCGCCAGCAGCTTCGGAGGGGGGAAAGGAGAGACCCAGTACTTC. Encoded protein: CASSFGGGKGETQYF.

The chain recombines TRBV9 with TRBJ1-2; D is unclear. Trimming cost V 2 bases and J 0 bases, with 8 bases left between them. The V gene's germline CDR1 is SGDLS and CDR2 YYNGEE. There are 14 residues in the CDR3. CDR3 amino acids: CASSVFTANYGYTF. The CDR3 DNA is TGTGCCAGCAGCGTTTTTACAGCTAACTATGGCTACACCTTC.